These 17 T cell receptor beta chains were sequenced from one sample in a study of Ad26.COV2.S vaccination and SARS-CoV-2 variants. Measured with immunoSEQ multiplex PCR; TCRdb has only the in-frame clones, and not every one. The top ten clones hold more than 7% of a sample with 380,000 or so clones, roughly four fifths of them seen once. Described treatment: some 20 received Ad26.COV2.S at low or high dose, single or two shots; 5 received placebo; per-sample allocation not given. Each sample was drawn 63 days after the first injection (of vaccine or placebo). The input for sequencing was peripheral blood, taken in a trial of Ad26.COV2.S vaccine versus placebo. The receptor source for this set is a person aged 18-65 years who received the Ad26.COV2.S COVID-19 vaccine or a placebo.

The chain uses TRBV7-2 and TRBJ2-1; tentatively, D is TRBD2 (7 bases). CDR1 and CDR2 (germline): SGHTA, FQGNSA. V was cut by 6 bases and J by 9 bases, with 18 bases left in between. CDR3 length: 14 amino acids. The CDR3, as DNA: TGTGCCAGCAGTCATATCGGGGGGCGGGGTGAGCAGTTCTTC. This codes for CASSHIGGRGEQFF.

The chain recombines TRBV4-1 with TRBJ2-7; D gene uncertain. This CDR3 has 16 amino acids. Between the trimmed V and J ends, which lost 0 bases and 0 bases, there was a span of 12 bases. Per the germline V gene, CDR1 is MGHRA and CDR2 is YSYEKL. The CDR3 coding sequence is TGCGCCAGCAGCCAAGATCCCCCGGGCTACTCCTACGAGCAGTACTTC. Protein sequence: CASSQDPPGYSYEQYF.

V is TRBV5-6 and J is TRBJ1-2, with D uncertain. This CDR3 contains 13 residues. The V and J ends lost 4 bases and 6 bases respectively, with 13 bases between them. Germline V gives CDR1 SGHDT, CDR2 YYEEEE. The CDR3 sequence: CASSPGGVNGYTF. The CDR3 DNA follows: TGTGCCAGCAGCCCAGGAGGAGTGAATGGCTACACCTTC. The full variable domain, in which reference TRBV5-6 and TRBJ1-2 provide the parts outside the CDR3, is DAGVTQSPTHLIKTRGQQVTLRCSPKSGHDTVSWYQQALGQGPQFIFQYYEEEERQRGNFPDRFSGHQFPNYSSELNVNALLLGDSALYLCASSPGGVNGYTFGSGTRLTVV.

V gene TRBV12-3 or TRBV12-4 combines with J gene TRBJ1-1; maybe TRBD1 (5 bases). Trimming took 8 bases from V and 2 from J, leaving 12 bases between them. This CDR3 comprises 13 residues. CDR3: CASVLQVNTEAFF. The DNA for the CDR3 is TGTGCCAGCGTATTACAGGTCAACACTGAAGCTTTCTTT.

The V and J genes are TRBV18 and TRBJ2-7, with D uncertain. CDR3 size: 11 residues. Germline V gene lookup returns CDR1 KGHSH and CDR2 LQKENI. V lost 3 bases to trimming and J lost 3 bases, with 3 bases between them. The CDR3 nucleotides are TGTGCCAGCTCACCGTACTACGAGCAGTACTTC. Its translation: CASSPYYEQYF.

This chain joins TRBV12-3 or TRBV12-4 and TRBJ2-5; 8 nucleotides align to TRBD1. The CDR3 is 12 residues long. With V trimmed by 4 bases and J by 9 bases, 4 bases remained unmatched. CDR3 loop: CASSSTGAAQYF. Written as DNA, the CDR3 is TGTGCCAGCAGTTCGACAGGGGCGGCCCAGTACTTC.

The gene calls are TRBV9 and TRBJ1-2, with a tentative D call TRBD1 (6 bases). The length of the CDR3 is 11 residues. V was pared by 4 bases and J by 8 bases, with 9 bases between. Germline V gives CDR1 SGDLS, CDR2 YYNGEE. CDR3 amino acids: CASSSDSGYTF. CDR3 in DNA: TGTGCCAGCAGCTCGGACAGCGGCTACACCTTC. The full variable domain, with the rest looked up from reference TRBV9 and TRBJ1-2, is DSGVTQTPKHLITATGQRVTLRCSPRSGDLSVYWYQQSLDQGLQFLIQYYNGEERAKGNILERFSAQQFPDLHSELNLSSLELGDSALYFCASSSDSGYTFGSGTRLTVV.

The rearrangement joins TRBV7-3 to TRBJ2-3; tentative D call: TRBD1 (6 bases). Germline CDR1 and CDR2: SGHTA and FQGTGA. This CDR3 region has 14 residues. Trimming cost V 4 bases and J 2 bases, with 10 bases left between them. This chain's CDR3 is CASSSGHLTDTQYF. In DNA form, the CDR3 reads TGTGCCAGCAGCTCGGGACACCTCACAGATACGCAGTATTTT.

This clone has only a few counts. Within the sample, other DNA sequences also encode this same CDR3. The genes are TRBV6-5 and TRBJ2-2, with TRBD1 identical over 8 bases. J was trimmed by 2 bases and V by 6 bases; bases with no gene match: 5. CDR1 is MNHEY and CDR2 is SVGAGI in the germline V gene. The CDR3 covers 15 residues. The chain's CDR3 is CASSLGQVNTGELFF. The CDR3 region has the DNA TGTGCCAGCAGCCTGGGACAGGTCAACACCGGGGAGCTGTTTTTT.

The genes are TRBV6-5 and TRBJ2-7, with 7 bases matching TRBD1. Unmatched junction bases numbered 3, after V lost 4 bases and J lost 3 bases. This CDR3 is built from 13 residues. Germline lookup yields CDR1 MNHEY and CDR2 SVGAGI. CDR3 sequence reads: CASSSGQNYEQYF. CDR3 sequence (DNA): TGTGCCAGCAGTTCGGGACAGAACTACGAGCAGTACTTC.

The chain joins TRBV18 to TRBJ1-2, with D perhaps TRBD1 (5 bases). Germline loops: CDR1 KGHSH, CDR2 LQKENI. V was cut by 3 bases and J by 8 bases, with 10 bases left in between. The CDR3 sequence is 12 residues long. Here the CDR3 reads CASSPQGRGYTF. The CDR3, as DNA: TGTGCCAGCTCACCCCAGGGACGGGGCTACACCTTC.

The V call is TRBV11-2, the J call TRBJ1-1; tentative D call: TRBD1 (5 bases). Germline loops: CDR1 SGHAT, CDR2 FQNNGV. V dropped 3 bases and J dropped 4 bases, with 9 bases sitting between them. This CDR3 spans 13 amino acids. CDR3 sequence (DNA): TGTGCCAGCAGCTTGACAGTAAGCACTGAAGCTTTCTTT. Protein product: CASSLTVSTEAFF.

The CDR3 spells CASSPTMGLTSYNEQFF. In DNA, the CDR3 is TGTGCCAGCTCACCAACAATGGGACTTACTTCCTACAATGAGCAGTTCTTC. The rearrangement uses TRBV18 and TRBJ2-1; TRBD2 might be the D (6 bases). Germline V gene data show CDR1 as KGHSH and CDR2 as LQKENI. The V and J ends lost 2 bases and 1 base respectively, with 15 bases between them. The CDR3 is 17 amino acids.

This clone was seen more than once but under ten times. V usage is TRBV24-1 and J usage is TRBJ2-5, with 8 bases fitting TRBD2. Looked up from germline, CDR1 is KGHDR and CDR2 is SFDVKD. The CDR3 loop spans 16 amino acids. The V gene end was trimmed by 2 bases and the J gene end by 2 bases; junction bases not matched to a gene: 6. CDR3 amino acids: CATSDSRAGGQETQYF. As DNA, the CDR3 is TGTGCCACCAGTGATTCCCGGGCGGGGGGACAAGAGACCCAGTACTTC.

The genes are TRBV2 and TRBJ2-7; possibly TRBD2 for D (6 bases). This CDR3 contains 13 residues. V lost 3 bases and J 3 bases, leaving 9 bases between the germline ends. Germline V CDR1 and CDR2: SNHLY, FYNNEI. CDR3 coding DNA: TGTGCCAGCAGTGATACGGGACTCTACGAGCAGTACTTC. It translates to CASSDTGLYEQYF.

In its sample, this clone was seen once. This chain connects TRBV10-3 to TRBJ2-3; 7 positions agree with TRBD2. Germline-derived CDR1 and CDR2 are ENHRY and SYGVKD. This CDR3 is built from 16 residues. J lost 2 bases, V lost 5 bases, and 10 bases had no gene match. The CDR3 nucleotides read TGTGCCATCAGTCTTCGGGCTAGCGGACCCACAGATACGCAGTATTTT. Amino acids: CAISLRASGPTDTQYF.

The CDR3 DNA follows: TGTGCCAGCAGCGCGGGGACAGGGCGAACCGGGGAGCTGTTTTTT. This gives the protein CASSAGTGRTGELFF. The V and J genes are TRBV9 and TRBJ2-2, with 9 bases that match TRBD1. The CDR3 is 15 amino acids. Trimming cost V 3 bases and J 5 bases; bases outside gene matches: 5. Per germline, CDR1 SGDLS and CDR2 YYNGEE.